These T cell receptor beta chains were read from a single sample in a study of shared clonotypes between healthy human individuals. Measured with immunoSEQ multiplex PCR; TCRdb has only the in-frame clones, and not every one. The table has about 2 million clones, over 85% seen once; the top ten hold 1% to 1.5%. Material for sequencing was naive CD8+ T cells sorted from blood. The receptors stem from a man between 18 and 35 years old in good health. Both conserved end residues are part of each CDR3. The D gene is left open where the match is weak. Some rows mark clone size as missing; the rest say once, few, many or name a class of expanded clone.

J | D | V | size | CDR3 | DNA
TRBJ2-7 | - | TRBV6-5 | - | CASSFGGEQYF | TGTGCCAGCAGCTTTGGAGGCGAGCAGTACTTC
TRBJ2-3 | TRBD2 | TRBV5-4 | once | CASSPTSGGADTQYF | TGTGCCAGCAGCCCGACTAGCGGGGGGGCGGATACGCAGTATTTT
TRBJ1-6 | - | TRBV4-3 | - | CASSPLQDSPLHF | TGCGCCAGCAGCCCCCTGCAGGATTCACCCCTCCACTTT
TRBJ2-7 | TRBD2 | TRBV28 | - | CASSKPGLAGPYEQYF | TGTGCCAGCAGTAAGCCGGGACTAGCGGGTCCCTACGAGCAGTACTTC
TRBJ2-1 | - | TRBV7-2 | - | CASSLDLAASSYNEQFF | TGTGCCAGCAGCTTAGATTTGGCGGCTAGCTCCTACAATGAGCAGTTCTTC
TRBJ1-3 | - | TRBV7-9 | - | CASSLEGQGGRNTIYF | TGTGCCAGCAGCTTAGAAGGGCAGGGCGGGAGAAACACCATATATTTT
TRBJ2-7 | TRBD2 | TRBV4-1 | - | CASSQGGGSYEQYF | TGCGCCAGCAGCCAGGGGGGGGGATCCTACGAGCAGTACTTC
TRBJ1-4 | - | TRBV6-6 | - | CASSSGGEDEKLFF | TGTGCCAGCAGCTCGGGGGGGGAGGATGAAAAACTGTTTTTT
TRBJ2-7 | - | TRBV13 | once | CASSSPPAVEQYF | TGTGCCAGCAGCTCCCCCCCGGCAGTCGAGCAGTACTTC
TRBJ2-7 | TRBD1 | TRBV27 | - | CASRQGANEQYF | TGTGCCAGCCGACAGGGGGCCAACGAGCAGTACTTC
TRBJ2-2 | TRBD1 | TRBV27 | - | CASSLDRAGGELFF | TGTGCCAGCAGTCTAGACAGGGCCGGCGGGGAGCTGTTTTTT
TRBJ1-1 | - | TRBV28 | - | CASSKFREEYTEAFF | TGTGCCAGCAGCAAGTTCAGGGAGGAGTACACTGAAGCTTTCTTT
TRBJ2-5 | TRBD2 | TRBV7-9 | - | CASSLGSSGGPQETQYF | TGTGCCAGCAGCTTAGGGTCTAGCGGGGGGCCACAAGAGACCCAGTACTTC
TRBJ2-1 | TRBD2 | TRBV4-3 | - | CASSQGHFRTSGREGSYNEQFF | TGCGCCAGCAGCCAAGGCCACTTCCGGACTAGCGGGAGGGAGGGCTCCTACAATGAGCAGTTCTTC
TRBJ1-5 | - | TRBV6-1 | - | CASERGWGANQPQHF | TGTGCCAGCGAAAGGGGGTGGGGAGCCAATCAGCCCCAGCATTTT
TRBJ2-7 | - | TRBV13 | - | CASSAQGLGGGEQYF | TGTGCCAGCAGCGCACAGGGACTAGGGGGCGGGGAGCAGTACTTC
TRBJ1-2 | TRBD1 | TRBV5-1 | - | CASSIRDRGPADYGYTF | TGCGCCAGCAGCATCCGGGACAGGGGGCCTGCTGACTATGGCTACACCTTC
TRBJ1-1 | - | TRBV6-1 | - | CASSTREDGHTEAFF | TGTGCCAGCAGCACTAGGGAAGACGGACACACTGAAGCTTTCTTT
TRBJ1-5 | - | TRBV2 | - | CASSEDGRYSNQPQHF | TGTGCCAGCAGTGAAGATGGACGGTATAGCAATCAGCCCCAGCATTTT
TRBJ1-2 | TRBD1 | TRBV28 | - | CASSPIPGQGTANYGYTF | TGTGCCAGCAGTCCGATCCCGGGACAGGGGACGGCTAACTATGGCTACACCTTC
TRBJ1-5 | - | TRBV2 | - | CASSGWTGSNQPQHF | TGTGCCAGCAGTGGGTGGACCGGTAGCAATCAGCCCCAGCATTTT
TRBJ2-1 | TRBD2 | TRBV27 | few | CASSPGTSGYNEQFF | TGTGCCAGCAGTCCCGGGACTAGCGGCTACAATGAGCAGTTCTTC
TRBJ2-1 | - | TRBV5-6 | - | CASSWWANEQFF | TGTGCCAGCAGCTGGTGGGCCAATGAGCAGTTCTTC
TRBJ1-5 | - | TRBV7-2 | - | CASSLGVGVFGQPQHF | TGTGCCAGCAGCTTAGGGGTAGGGGTCTTTGGGCAGCCCCAGCATTTT
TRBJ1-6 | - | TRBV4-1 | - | CASSQYLTAEAPLHF | TGCGCCAGCAGCCAATACCTAACTGCCGAGGCACCCCTCCACTTT
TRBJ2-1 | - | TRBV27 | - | CASSSSRGETYNEQFF | TGTGCCAGCAGTTCGTCTCGCGGGGAGACGTACAATGAGCAGTTCTTC
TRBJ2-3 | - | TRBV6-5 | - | CASSYSPGPDTQYF | TGTGCCAGCAGTTACTCGCCGGGGCCAGATACGCAGTATTTT